The 16 T cell receptor beta chains below come from one sample, sequenced in a study of glioma-infiltrating T cells. Using RNA template, CDR3s of TCR alpha and beta were amplified with iRepertoire arm-PCR. Each CDR3 protein gets one entry after TCRdb re-called the multiplex PCR reads with MiXCR. The sample consists of approximately 190,000 distinct CDR3 sequences, over 25% of them appearing once. The specimen sequenced was glioma tissue, nonneoplastic brain tissue, or PBMCs (not recorded which). The receptors originated from a human donor with low-grade glioma or glioblastoma, undergoing nonglioma brain surgery, or in good health (not recorded which).

This clonotype was seen ten or more times. V is TRBV28 and J is TRBJ2-5, with 8 bases lining up with TRBD1. Germline V gene lookup returns CDR1 MDHEN and CDR2 SYDVKM. V gave up 5 bases and J gave up 5 bases; unmatched junction bases: 13. The CDR3 sequence is 16 residues long. CDR3 region: CASSRGRATGEETQYF. The CDR3 DNA reads as TGTGCCAGCAGTCGAGGCCGAGCGACAGGGGAGGAGACCCAGTACTTC.

A single count supports this clonotype. Being one base from a much bigger clone, this may be a read error. The chain links TRBV10-3 to TRBJ1-6; 7 nucleotides line up with TRBD1. There are 14 residues in the CDR3. Trimming removed 8 bases from V and 10 bases from J; junction bases left unmatched: 11. Germline V CDR1 and CDR2: ENHRY, SYGVKD. The CDR3 nucleotides are TGTGCCATCGGAGACAGGGAAAAGAAATCACCCCTCCACTTT. This gives the protein CAIGDREKKSPLHF.

This clonotype was seen just once. A much more abundant neighbour one base away suggests this may be a read error. The genes are TRBV7-9 and TRBJ2-3; TRBD1 or TRBD2 may be the D gene (5 bases each). This CDR3 contains 15 residues. Germline CDR1 is SEHNR and CDR2 is FQNEAQ (reference sequence). This CDR3 reads CASSFGPRGADKQYF. As DNA, the CDR3 is TGTGCCAGCAGCTTCGGACCCCGAGGGGCAGATAAGCAGTATTTT. The full variable domain, completed using reference TRBV7-9 and TRBJ2-3, is DTGVSQNPRHKITKRGQNVTFRCDPISEHNRLYWYRQTLGQGPEFLTYFQNEAQLEKSRLLSDRFSAERPKGSFSTLEIQRTEQGDSAMYLCASSFGPRGADKQYFGPGTRLTVL.

Notes on this clonotype: It may be a read error: a sequence one base away is much more abundant. The CDR3 DNA sequence: TGCACCGTTGAGGGGGAGCGGGAGCGGACCTACAATGAGCAGTTCTTC. Translation: CTVEGERERTYNEQFF. The genes are TRBV29-1 and TRBJ2-1; TRBD2 agrees at 8 bases. The CDR3 loop spans 16 amino acids. Germline-derived CDR1 and CDR2 are SQVTM and ANQGSEA.

About this clonotype itself: A read error may explain this, as a much larger clone is one base away. The chain joins TRBV7-3 to TRBJ1-1; D possibly corresponds to TRBD1 (6 bases). This CDR3 is built from 14 residues. Germline lookup yields CDR1 SGHTA and CDR2 FQGTGA. CDR3 amino acids: CASSSGAGNTGAFF. For the CDR3, the DNA is TGTGCCAGCAGCTCGGGGGCGGGGAACACTGGAGCTTTCTTT.

This clonotype has only a few counts. The genes are TRBV4-1 and TRBJ2-3; D is possibly TRBD2 (5 bases). The CDR3 sequence is 15 residues long. The germline V gene encodes CDR1 MGHRA and CDR2 YSYEKL. Trimming stripped 0 bases from V and 6 bases from J, with 13 bases between. The CDR3 DNA sequence: TGCGCCAGCAGCCAAGATCCGGTTAGGGAGGATACGCAGTATTTT. Its protein is CASSQDPVREDTQYF.

Comments on this clonotype: Since the CDR3 does not end with the conserved phenylalanine or tryptophan, this likely comes from a read error. V usage is TRBV20-1 and J usage is TRBJ1-1, with 9 bases fitting TRBD1. J gave up 4 bases and V 4 bases, and 13 bases lay outside the gene matches. Germline CDR1 and CDR2: DFQATT and SNEGSKA (reference sequence). The CDR3 loop spans 16 amino acids. The CDR3 bases are TGCAGTGCTACTCTTTGGGGACAGGGCGGTATCACTGAAGCTTTCCTT. Protein: CSATLWGQGGITEAFL.

The genes are TRBV19 and TRBJ2-7, with D hard to call. CDR1 LNHDA and CDR2 SQIVND come from the germline V gene (reference sequence). The CDR3 extends over 13 amino acids. Between the trimmed V and J ends, which lost 2 bases and 2 bases, there was a span of 7 bases. CDR3 nucleotide sequence: TGTGCCAGTAGTATAAGGTTAGCCTACGAGCAGTACTTC. It encodes CASSIRLAYEQYF.

The sample holds many counts of this clonotype. This chain links TRBV7-2 with TRBJ2-3; no reliable D call. CDR1 SGHTA and CDR2 FQGNSA come from the germline V gene. V shed 2 bases and J shed 1 base, with 7 bases lying between them. The CDR3 has 14 amino acids. CDR3 sequence reads: CASSLSGGTDTQYF. CDR3 bases: TGTGCCAGCAGCTTAAGTGGCGGCACAGATACGCAGTATTTT.

V is TRBV27 and J is TRBJ1-5; TRBD1 matches at 8 bases. Germline V gene lookup returns CDR1 MNHEY and CDR2 SMNVEV (reference sequence). There are 15 residues in the CDR3. Losses at the gene ends were 5 bases for V and 5 bases for J; bases not matched to a gene: 8. The CDR3 DNA sequence: TGTGCCAGCAGTACATCGGACAGGGTTTATCAGCCCCAGCATTTT. Translating gives CASSTSDRVYQPQHF.

This rearrangement joins TRBV7-9 to TRBJ1-2, with 9 bases matching TRBD1. The CDR3 has 15 residues. Germline V gives CDR1 SEHNR, CDR2 FQNEAQ (reference sequence). J gave up 5 bases and V 1 base, and 5 bases lay outside the gene matches. The DNA of the CDR3 is TGTGCCAGCAGCTTAGACCCGGGACAGGGTTATGGCTACACCTTC. Translating it yields CASSLDPGQGYGYTF. Full variable domain (rest looked up from reference TRBV7-9 and TRBJ1-2): DTGVSQNPRHKITKRGQNVTFRCDPISEHNRLYWYRQTLGQGPEFLTYFQNEAQLEKSRLLSDRFSAERPKGSFSTLEIQRTEQGDSAMYLCASSLDPGQGYGYTFGSGTRLTVV.

The table lists this clonotype with many counts. The genes are TRBV27 and TRBJ2-2, with 11 bases that match TRBD1. Per germline, CDR1 MNHEY and CDR2 SMNVEV (reference sequence). V gave up 6 bases and J gave up 2 bases; unmatched junction bases: 11. CDR3 length equals 18 residues. CDR3 region: CASSSLSGTGGNTGELFF. DNA of the CDR3: TGTGCCAGCAGCTCATTAAGCGGGACAGGGGGTAACACCGGGGAGCTGTTTTTT.

This clonotype appeared a few times. A read error may be the cause here, since a much bigger clone is one base away. This chain joins TRBV27 and TRBJ2-2; D unclear. In germline, CDR1 is MNHEY, CDR2 SMNVEV (reference sequence). This CDR3 spans 14 amino acids. CDR3 bases: TGTACCAGCAGTTTGAGTGTTTGGACCGGGGAGCTGTTTTTT. Amino acids: CTSSLSVWTGELFF.

Turning to this clonotype: At one of its ends the junction is not consistent with the germline gene, which may arise from a read error. The rearrangement uses TRBV19 and TRBJ2-5, with 8 bases matching TRBD2. CDR1 and CDR2 from the germline V gene are LNHDA and SQIVND (reference sequence). The CDR3 extends over 12 amino acids. CDR3 sequence: CASRQAGETRYF. CDR3 bases: TGTGCCAGTAGACAAGCGGGAGAGACCCGGTACTTC.

This sequence joins TRBV7-3 and TRBJ1-1; D gene ambiguous. The V gene lost 5 bases and the J gene lost 4 bases, with 11 bases spanning the gap. This CDR3 is 13 amino acids long. The germline V gene has CDR1 SGHTA and CDR2 FQGTGA. As DNA, the CDR3 is TGTGCCAGCAGCCGGTCGGGTACCACTGAAGCTTTCTTT. Protein sequence: CASSRSGTTEAFF.

This clonotype was detected ten times or more. The chain combines TRBV28 with TRBJ2-1, with TRBD2 identical over 9 bases. V lost 4 bases and J lost 4; bases outside the gene matches: 11. Germline CDR1 is MDHEN and CDR2 is SYDVKM. This CDR3 is 17 amino acids long. CDR3 in DNA: TGTGCCAGCAGTTCCGCCCCACTAGCGGGTGGATACAATGAGCAGTTCTTC. Protein sequence: CASSSAPLAGGYNEQFF.